The T cell receptor (beta chain) under discussion was sequenced for a study of shared clonotypes between healthy human individuals. About this clone: No antigen is known for it.

HIV-negative, healthy adults without recent acute infections or vaccinations were the donors. Every donor, a Caucasian adult, lived in Nashville, Tennessee. Germline V gene sequence: CDR1 MGHRA, CDR2 YSYEKL. V shed 4 bases and J shed 1 base, with 14 bases lying between them. The CDR3 has 16 amino acids. General observations from the study: Naive CD4 clonotype sharing across several donors was 4% to 5%.

This table comes from immunoSEQ multiplex PCR, and its TCRdb copy is limited to in-frame clones, with some not included. The sample holds 2 million or so clones, about 95% seen once. What was sequenced was naive CD4+ T cells sorted from blood. Subset denoted: CD45RA+ positively selected. The genes are TRBV4-1 and TRBJ2-1; no definite D call. The receptor's source is a man in his late teens or twenties in good health. As DNA, the CDR3 is TGCGCCAGCAGCCGTGCCTTAGGAGATTCCTACAATGAGCAGTTCTTC. Translating it yields CASSRALGDSYNEQFF.